This TCR beta chain was recovered during a study of T cells in Graves' hyperthyroidism and ophthalmopathy. As concerns this clonotype: Its antigen is unknown.

The CDR3 runs to 12 residues. Trimming took off 3 bases at V and 9 bases at J, with 9 bases between the two ends. Germline V gives CDR1 SGHVS, CDR2 FQNEAQ. Study-level points and caveats: Among clonotypes expanded in thyroid above 0.001, most were also found in blood.

The study excluded patients with uncontrolled infection, other autoimmune disease, pregnancy or lactation. Amplification of TCR beta CDR3 regions used RNA as the template. With the HTBI primer set, the TCR CDR3 went through a first round of RT-PCR. One entry per CDR3 protein, called by TCRdb with MiXCR from the multiplex PCR reads. The table has over 650,000 distinct CDR3 sequences, roughly 46% seen once. The TCR originated in an adult man with Graves' disease, either hyperthyroidism or ophthalmopathy (not recorded which). This rearrangement joins TRBV7-8 to TRBJ1-3, with a weak D call TRBD1 (6 bases). Sequencing was performed on peripheral blood or thyroid tissue (not recorded which). The CDR3 region is CASSFGQSTIYF. As DNA, the CDR3 is TGTGCCAGCAGCTTCGGACAGTCCACCATATATTTT.